The 21 T cell receptor beta chains reported below all come from one sample, sequenced in a study of PD-1 blockade in classical Hodgkin lymphoma. The repertoire was sequenced with immunoSEQ multiplex PCR; TCRdb's copy has only in-frame clones and lacks some. The sample contains about 39,000 clones, 70% to 85% of which appear only once. Time point described: cycle 4 day 1 (C4D1), after less than 7 weeks of nivolumab. With no exception, relapse followed autologous stem cell transplantation in all patients, and brentuximab vedotin exposure varied. The source was peripheral blood mononuclear cells (PBMCs), collected before the fourth cycle of nivolumab. The receptors stem from a human donor with classical Hodgkin lymphoma.

The chain couples TRBV7-2 to TRBJ2-7, with D unresolved. The CDR3 loop spans 11 amino acids. CDR1 SGHTA and CDR2 FQGNSA come from the germline V gene. V was trimmed by 5 bases and J by 0 bases, leaving 2 bases between them. CDR3 amino acids: CASSISYEQYF. The CDR3 DNA sequence: TGTGCCAGCAGCATCTCCTACGAGCAGTACTTC.

The chain carries TRBV27 and TRBJ2-6, with 7 nucleotides matching TRBD1. CDR3 length equals 16 residues. Per the germline V gene, CDR1 is MNHEY and CDR2 is SMNVEV (reference sequence). J lost 4 bases, V lost 6 bases, and 9 bases had no gene match. The CDR3 protein is CASSGDRALGANVLTF. The CDR3 DNA reads as TGTGCCAGCAGCGGCGACAGGGCTCTGGGGGCCAACGTCCTGACTTTC.

This chain connects TRBV7-6 to TRBJ2-1; D may be TRBD1 or TRBD2 (6 bases each). CDR1 is SGHVS and CDR2 is FNYEAQ in the germline V gene. The CDR3 has 14 residues. V lost 2 bases and J lost 11, with 16 bases in between. CDR3 amino acids: CASSLLSQGRKQFF. In DNA, the CDR3 is TGTGCCAGCAGCTTATTGAGTCAGGGGAGGAAGCAGTTCTTC. The full variable domain, rest sourced from reference TRBV7-6 and TRBJ2-1, is GAGVSQSPRYKVTKRGQDVALRCDPISGHVSLYWYRQALGQGPEFLTYFNYEAQQDKSGLPNDRFSAERPEGSISTLTIQRTEQRDSAMYRCASSLLSQGRKQFFGPGTRLTVL.

This clone was seen just once. The chain recombines TRBV27 with TRBJ2-3; D not certain. Germline V gene sequence: CDR1 MNHEY, CDR2 SMNVEV (reference sequence). The CDR3 consists of 13 residues. V gave up 2 bases and J gave up 2 bases, with 5 bases separating them. CDR3 in DNA: TGTGCCAGCAGTTTACGGGTCACAGATACGCAGTATTTT. This codes for CASSLRVTDTQYF.

J is TRBJ2-7 and V is TRBV30; tentative D call: TRBD2 (6 bases). The CDR3 has 12 residues. Germline V gives CDR1 GTSNPN, CDR2 SVGIG (reference sequence). V dropped 5 bases and J dropped 5 bases, with 13 bases sitting between them. The CDR3 coding sequence is TGTGCCTGGTGCCCAGGCGGGGACGAGCAGTACTTC. Residues: CAWCPGGDEQYF.

The chain is built from TRBV4-3 and TRBJ2-3; D ambiguous. The V end lost 0 bases, the J end lost 3 bases, and 13 bases lay between the germline ends. The CDR3 spans 16 residues. CDR1 is LGHNA, CDR2 YSLEER, per germline. The CDR3 protein is CASSQEDWIGTDTQYF. In nucleotides, the CDR3 is TGCGCCAGCAGCCAAGAGGATTGGATAGGGACAGATACGCAGTATTTT.

As concerns this clone: The junction does not match germline at one end; this may be a read error. The rearrangement joins TRBV19 to TRBJ1-1; no definite D call. CDR1 LNHDA and CDR2 SQIVND come from the germline V gene (reference sequence). The length of the CDR3 is 10 residues. The CDR3 sequence: CASSGTEASF. The CDR3 DNA is TGTGCCAGTAGCGGCACTGAAGCTTCCTTT.

V and J are TRBV28 and TRBJ2-2; D unresolved. V was shortened by 1 base and J by 12 bases, with 18 bases between the two germline ends. The CDR3 has 15 residues. Germline V gene sequence: CDR1 MDHEN, CDR2 SYDVKM. This chain's CDR3 is CASSLLGTSLRQLFF. In nucleotides, the CDR3 is TGTGCCAGCAGTTTATTAGGCACTTCTCTTCGCCAGCTGTTTTTT.

This clone is a singleton in its sample. V is TRBV21-1 and J is TRBJ1-2. TRBV21-1 is listed as a pseudogene. The CDR3 is 12 amino acids. Here the CDR3 reads CASKRRNYGYTF. Here the CDR3 DNA reads TGTGCCAGCAAACGGAGGAACTATGGCTACACCTTC.

The chain combines TRBV4-2 with TRBJ1-5; TRBD1 might be the D (6 bases). Trimming took off 5 bases at V and 4 bases at J, with 12 bases between the two ends. Germline CDR1 and CDR2: LGHNA and YNFKEQ. There are 14 residues in the CDR3. The CDR3 bases are TGTGCCAGCAGCTCCCGACAGGAAAATCAGCCCCAGCATTTT. Its translation is CASSSRQENQPQHF.

This chain connects TRBV13 to TRBJ2-7; perhaps TRBD1 as D (6 bases). This CDR3 spans 14 amino acids. The ends were cut back, 5 bases at V and 4 bases at J, with 15 bases in the middle. Germline V gene lookup returns CDR1 PRHDT and CDR2 FYEKMQ (reference sequence). The CDR3 DNA sequence: TGTGCCAGCAGCCCCCCGGACAGAAGATACGAGCAGTACTTC. Amino acids: CASSPPDRRYEQYF.

The chain couples TRBV7-9 to TRBJ1-1, with D maybe TRBD1 (5 bases). The CDR3 runs to 17 residues. Trimming left V 1 base short and J 1 base short, with 16 bases between. Germline CDR1 is SEHNR and CDR2 is FQNEAQ (reference sequence). CDR3 protein: CASSLGVKGRENTEAFF. DNA of the CDR3: TGTGCCAGCAGCTTAGGGGTTAAGGGCAGGGAGAACACTGAAGCTTTCTTT. Drawing the rest from reference TRBV7-9 and TRBJ1-1, the complete variable domain is DTGVSQNPRHKITKRGQNVTFRCDPISEHNRLYWYRQTLGQGPEFLTYFQNEAQLEKSRLLSDRFSAERPKGSFSTLEIQRTEQGDSAMYLCASSLGVKGRENTEAFFGQGTRLTVV.

The J gene is TRBJ2-3, the V gene TRBV7-9; 8 bases are shared with TRBD1. Germline V CDR1 and CDR2: SEHNR, FQNEAQ (reference sequence). Trimming removed 3 bases from V and 6 bases from J; junction bases left unmatched: 5. The CDR3 has 14 residues. The CDR3 sequence is CASSFPYRGDTQYF. The CDR3, as DNA: TGTGCCAGCAGCTTCCCCTACAGGGGGGATACGCAGTATTTT.

The V call is TRBV6-1, the J call TRBJ1-4, with a possible D match to TRBD1 (5 bases). The germline V and J ends were trimmed by 7 bases and 6 bases, with 18 bases remaining between them. CDR3 length equals 15 residues. Looked up from germline, CDR1 is MNHNS and CDR2 is SASEGT. DNA of the CDR3: TGTGCCAGCACCAGCGGGCCAGGGACTGATGAAAAACTGTTTTTT. Translating it yields CASTSGPGTDEKLFF.

The rearrangement joins TRBV5-5 to TRBJ2-7; D call uncertain. Germline-derived CDR1 and CDR2 are SGHKS and YYEKEE (reference sequence). The V end lost 1 base, the J end lost 5 bases, and 4 bases lay between the germline ends. CDR3 size: 11 residues. CDR3 protein: CASSLTDEQYF. CDR3 nucleotide sequence: TGTGCCAGCAGCTTGACTGACGAGCAGTACTTC.

The V call is TRBV29-1, the J call TRBJ2-1, with D possibly being TRBD2 (5 bases). The germline V gene has CDR1 SQVTM and CDR2 ANQGSEA. The CDR3 has 15 residues. The V end lost 6 bases, the J end lost 4 bases, and 19 bases lay between the germline ends. CDR3 DNA: TGCAGCGTAGATAATGTAGGAGGCCAATACAATGAGCAGTTCTTC. Amino acid sequence: CSVDNVGGQYNEQFF.

The genes are TRBV4-3 and TRBJ2-2, with 7 bases matching TRBD1. CDR1 is LGHNA, CDR2 YSLEER, per germline. The CDR3 contains 16 residues. V trimming: 5 bases; J trimming: 5 bases; junction bases outside the gene matches: 11. The CDR3 sequence: CASSDRQGVTTGELFF. CDR3 bases: TGCGCCAGCAGCGACCGACAGGGAGTAACAACCGGGGAGCTGTTTTTT.

This chain joins TRBV25-1 and TRBJ1-2; D call uncertain. From germline, CDR1 is MGHDK and CDR2 SYGVNS. The CDR3 length is 11 residues. V lost 1 base, J lost 7 bases, and 4 bases lay in between. The DNA for the CDR3 is TGTGCCAGCAGTGAATCGCGTGGCTACACCTTC. Translated: CASSESRGYTF.

The chain links TRBV19 to TRBJ2-2, with 7 bases aligning to TRBD1. CDR3 length: 13 amino acids. From germline, CDR1 is LNHDA and CDR2 SQIVND (reference sequence). The J segment lost 8 bases and the V segment lost 5 bases, leaving 5 bases of the junction unmatched. In DNA form, the CDR3 reads TGTGCCAGTAGTTCACAGGGGATGGGGGAGCTGTTTTTT. Translation gives CASSSQGMGELFF.

This clone was observed a few times. The chain joins TRBV7-9 to TRBJ2-3; 8 bases are shared with TRBD2. V lost 5 bases and J lost 6; bases outside the gene matches: 10. Germline loops: CDR1 SEHNR, CDR2 FQNEAQ (reference sequence). This CDR3 comprises 15 residues. The CDR3 coding sequence is TGTGCCAGCAGCGGTACGGGGGGGCGTCAGGATACGCAGTATTTT. It is translated as CASSGTGGRQDTQYF. The full variable domain, with the rest looked up from reference TRBV7-9 and TRBJ2-3, is DTGVSQNPRHKITKRGQNVTFRCDPISEHNRLYWYRQTLGQGPEFLTYFQNEAQLEKSRLLSDRFSAERPKGSFSTLEIQRTEQGDSAMYLCASSGTGGRQDTQYFGPGTRLTVL.

The chain joins TRBV19 to TRBJ2-4, with D possibly being TRBD1 or TRBD2 (6 bases each). The germline V and J ends were trimmed by 4 bases and 4 bases, with 14 bases remaining between them. CDR3 length: 15 residues. Germline-derived CDR1 and CDR2 are LNHDA and SQIVND (reference sequence). CDR3 protein: CASSNSGARKNIQYF. CDR3 nucleotide sequence: TGTGCCAGTAGTAATTCGGGGGCTCGGAAAAACATTCAGTACTTC.